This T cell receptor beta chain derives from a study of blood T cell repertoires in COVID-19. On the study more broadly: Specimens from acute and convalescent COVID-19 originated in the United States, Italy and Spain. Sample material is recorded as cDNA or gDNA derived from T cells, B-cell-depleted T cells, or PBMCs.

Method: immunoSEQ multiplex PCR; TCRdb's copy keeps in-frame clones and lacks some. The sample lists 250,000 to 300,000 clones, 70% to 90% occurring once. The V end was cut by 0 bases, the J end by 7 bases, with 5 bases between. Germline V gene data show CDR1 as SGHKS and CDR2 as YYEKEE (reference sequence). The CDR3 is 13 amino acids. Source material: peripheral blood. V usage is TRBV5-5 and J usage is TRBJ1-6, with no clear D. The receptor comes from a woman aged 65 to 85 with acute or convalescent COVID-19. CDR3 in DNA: TGTGCCAGCAGCTTGGATAGAAATTCACCCCTCCACTTT. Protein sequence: CASSLDRNSPLHF.